Listed below are T cell receptor beta chains from one sample, sequenced in a study of blood T cells in healthy people across ages. TCRdb used MiXCR to reprocess the 5' RACE reads, holding one entry per CDR3 protein. The sample yields some 370,000 distinct CDR3 sequences, approximately 51% seen once. The sequenced sample consisted of blood. The origin of the receptors is a man aged 55 to 70 in good health. The CDR3 runs from the conserved cysteine through the conserved F or W. The D gene is left open where the match is weak. Size values are once, few and many counts, or a class for expanded clones, and some rows have none.

cdr3_length j_call d_call clone_size v_call cdr3_aa cdr3_nt
13 TRBJ2-7 NA many TRBV20-1 CSAWTESDYEQYF TGCAGTGCTTGGACTGAATCGGACTACGAGCAGTACTTC
13 TRBJ2-1 TRBD2 NA TRBV29-1 CSALAGGRNEQFF TGCAGCGCACTAGCGGGAGGACGGAATGAGCAGTTCTTC
15 TRBJ1-2 TRBD1 NA TRBV3-1 CASSLGTGGVYGYTF TGTGCCAGCAGCCTCGGGACAGGGGGCGTCTATGGCTACACCTTC
17 TRBJ2-1 TRBD2 many TRBV29-1 CSVPGLAADGTYNEQFF TGCAGCGTTCCGGGACTAGCGGCCGACGGCACCTACAATGAGCAGTTCTTC
15 TRBJ2-1 TRBD1 NA TRBV2 CASSPDGTAYNEQFF TGTGCCAGCAGTCCCGACGGGACAGCTTACAATGAGCAGTTCTTC
15 TRBJ2-1 NA NA TRBV5-4 CASSLDGRNRNEQFF TGTGCCAGCAGCTTGGACGGGAGAAATAGGAATGAGCAGTTCTTC
15 TRBJ2-7 NA few TRBV20-1 CSARDQGIAGWEQYF TGCAGTGCTAGAGATCAGGGGATCGCAGGTTGGGAGCAGTACTTC
15 TRBJ2-7 TRBD2 NA TRBV28 CANSPRLAGNYEQYF TGTGCCAACAGTCCTCGACTAGCGGGGAACTACGAGCAGTACTTC
13 TRBJ2-3 NA few TRBV2 CASKEVRPDTQYF TGTGCCAGCAAGGAAGTGCGTCCAGATACGCAGTATTTT
13 TRBJ1-1 NA NA TRBV30 CAWSLTTGTEAFF TGTGCCTGGAGTCTTACAACGGGGACTGAAGCTTTCTTT
16 TRBJ2-1 TRBD2 NA TRBV7-9 CASSSRTSGGLDEQFF TGTGCCAGCAGTTCCCGGACTAGCGGGGGGTTGGATGAGCAGTTCTTC
15 TRBJ2-7 TRBD1 NA TRBV14 CASSLGQGAAYEQYF TGTGCCAGCAGCCTAGGACAGGGGGCCGCCTACGAGCAGTACTTC
14 TRBJ2-3 NA NA TRBV2 CASSVGARTDTQYF TGTGCCAGCAGTGTGGGGGCACGCACAGATACGCAGTATTTT
14 TRBJ2-3 TRBD2 NA TRBV6-2/TRBV6-3 CASSQLAGATTQYF TGTGCCAGCAGCCAACTAGCGGGAGCAACTACGCAGTATTTT
12 TRBJ1-2 TRBD1 NA TRBV20-1 CSARTQGNRYTF TGCAGTGCCCGTACACAGGGGAACCGCTACACCTTC
16 TRBJ2-7 TRBD2 few TRBV25-1 CASRGSTSGSLWEQYF TGTGCCAGCAGGGGATCGACTAGCGGGAGCTTGTGGGAGCAGTACTTC
15 TRBJ2-3 TRBD2 NA TRBV7-2 CASSRSGPTTDTQYF TGTGCCAGCAGCCGTAGCGGGCCGACCACAGATACGCAGTATTTT
13 TRBJ1-2 NA many TRBV7-3 CASSPTANYGYTF TGTGCCAGCAGCCCGACAGCTAACTATGGCTACACCTTC
14 TRBJ2-7 TRBD2 NA TRBV20-1 CSAPETSGSYEQYF TGCAGTGCCCCGGAAACTAGCGGCTCCTACGAGCAGTACTTC
16 TRBJ2-7 TRBD1 NA TRBV5-6 CASSPTGQPSSYEQYF TGTGCCAGCAGCCCGACGGGACAGCCCAGCTCCTACGAGCAGTACTTC
14 TRBJ2-5 TRBD2 NA TRBV10-3 CAISADGGGETQYF TGTGCCATCAGTGCCGATGGCGGGGGAGAGACCCAGTACTTC
15 TRBJ2-3 TRBD2 NA TRBV12-3/TRBV12-4 CASSRSGGLSDTQYF TGTGCCAGCAGCCGTAGCGGGGGGCTCTCAGATACGCAGTATTTT
15 TRBJ2-3 NA NA TRBV28 CASADPGQGGDTQYF TGTGCCAGCGCAGACCCGGGACAAGGTGGCGATACGCAGTATTTT
13 TRBJ2-5 TRBD2 NA TRBV3-1 CASGGLAGGEQYF TGTGCCAGCGGTGGACTAGCGGGGGGGGAGCAGTACTTC
16 TRBJ1-5 NA NA TRBV5-8 CASSPSWGHSNQPQHF TGTGCCAGCAGCCCATCATGGGGGCACAGCAATCAGCCCCAGCATTTT
17 TRBJ1-1 TRBD1 NA TRBV11-2 CASSLLGQGSWVTKAFF TGTGCCAGCAGCCTACTGGGACAGGGGAGTTGGGTCACTAAAGCTTTCTTT
14 TRBJ2-1 NA few TRBV20-1 CSARGGLDYNEQFF TGCAGTGCGAGAGGGGGGCTGGATTACAATGAGCAGTTCTTC
16 TRBJ2-3 TRBD2 NA TRBV7-6 CASSATSGLLTDTRYF TGTGCCAGCAGCGCAACTAGCGGCCTACTCACAGATACGCGGTATTTT
20 TRBJ2-6 TRBD1 few TRBV15 CATSRSWPGQGVSGANVLTF TGTGCCACCAGCAGATCATGGCCGGGACAGGGGGTCTCTGGGGCCAACGTCCTGACTTTC
14 TRBJ2-1 TRBD1 medium-sized TRBV29-1 CSARDRRDYNEQFF TGCAGCGCCAGGGACAGGAGGGATTACAATGAGCAGTTCTTC
13 TRBJ2-5 NA NA TRBV20-1 CSARDTGKETQYF TGCAGTGCTAGAGATACAGGGAAAGAGACCCAGTACTTC
16 TRBJ2-6 NA few TRBV27 CASSSIQGSGANVLTF TGTGCCAGCAGTTCCATTCAGGGCTCTGGGGCCAACGTCCTGACTTTC
15 TRBJ2-7 NA once TRBV9 CASSVGDSPPYEQYF TGTGCCAGCAGCGTAGGGGACTCCCCTCCCTACGAGCAGTACTTC
14 TRBJ2-4 TRBD1 NA TRBV7-2 CASSPGTGGYIQYF TGTGCCAGCAGCCCCGGGACAGGGGGATACATTCAGTACTTC
13 TRBJ2-7 TRBD2 few TRBV2 CASSRGGTYEQYF TGTGCCAGCAGTCGGGGGGGAACCTACGAGCAGTACTTC
13 TRBJ2-4 NA NA TRBV29-1 CSVDLVGGNEQYF TGCAGCGTTGATCTAGTAGGCGGCAATGAGCAGTACTTC
15 TRBJ1-2 NA few TRBV6-1 CASSEVRSSYHGYTF TGTGCCAGCAGTGAAGTTCGAAGCAGCTATCATGGCTACACCTTC
14 TRBJ2-5 NA once TRBV7-9 CASRLGSKKETQYF TGTGCCAGCCGCTTAGGGAGTAAGAAAGAGACCCAGTACTTC
16 TRBJ2-1 TRBD2 NA TRBV5-1 CASTLSSGRSYNEQFF TGCGCCAGCACCCTCTCTAGCGGACGCTCCTACAATGAGCAGTTCTTC
16 TRBJ1-1 NA NA TRBV14 CASSQGPLSGNTEAFF TGTGCCAGCAGCCAAGGGCCACTGTCTGGGAACACTGAAGCTTTCTTT
14 TRBJ1-4 NA NA TRBV7-9 CASSLGAPNEKLFF TGTGCCAGCAGCTTAGGTGCTCCTAATGAAAAACTGTTTTTT
14 TRBJ2-1 TRBD1 many TRBV29-1 CSVDPGQSGDEQFF TGCAGCGTTGATCCGGGACAGTCTGGGGATGAGCAGTTCTTC
14 TRBJ1-5 NA NA TRBV7-2 CASSRTQGNQPQHF TGTGCCAGCAGCCGTACACAGGGCAATCAGCCCCAGCATTTT
12 TRBJ2-7 NA NA TRBV6-2/TRBV6-3 CASSYISYEQYF TGTGCCAGCAGTTACATCTCCTACGAGCAGTACTTC
17 TRBJ2-5 NA few TRBV9 CASSSRANLAVQETQYF TGTGCCAGCAGCTCACGGGCGAATTTAGCGGTTCAAGAGACCCAGTACTTC